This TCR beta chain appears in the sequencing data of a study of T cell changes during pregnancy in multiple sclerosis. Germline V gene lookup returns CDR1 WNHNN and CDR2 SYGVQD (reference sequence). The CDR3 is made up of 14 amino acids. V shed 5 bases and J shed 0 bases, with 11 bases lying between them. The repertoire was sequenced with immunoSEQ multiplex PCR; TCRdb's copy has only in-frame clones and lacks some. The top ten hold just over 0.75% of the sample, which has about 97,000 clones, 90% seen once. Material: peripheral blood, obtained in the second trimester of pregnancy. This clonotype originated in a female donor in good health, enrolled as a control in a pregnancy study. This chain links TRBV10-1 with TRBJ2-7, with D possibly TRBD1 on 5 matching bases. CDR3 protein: CASSKDSSSYEQYF. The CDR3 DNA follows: TGCGCCAGCAGTAAAGACAGCAGCTCCTACGAGCAGTACTTC.